This T cell receptor (beta chain) was captured by sequencing in a study of T cell responses to AZD1222 COVID-19 vaccine. Study-wide background: Pooled in the analysis were second doses at about 4 or about 12 weeks.

Method: immunoSEQ multiplex PCR; TCRdb's copy keeps in-frame clones and lacks some. Of 150,000 or so clones detected, 91% appear once; the ten largest clones hold over 1.1%. As to this clone: What it binds is unknown.

Study-wide results and limits: White British donors predominated, females outnumbered males, and clonal diversity was possibly underestimated. Vaccine-related CD4 TCRs covered spike, predominating at 160-218 and 743-854. Variant regions that are unmutated are reportedly the target of nearly half of spike-specific TCRs.

The sample here was peripheral blood, taken on day 0 of AZD1222 vaccination. The TCR originated in an adult in good health.

The CDR3 loop reads CASNQLTKVGYTF. The CDR3 nucleotides read TGTGCCAGCAACCAACTCACGAAGGTCGGCTACACCTTC. V usage is TRBV7-9 and J usage is TRBJ1-2; D gene unclear. The CDR3 covers 13 residues. Deletions cut 7 bases from V and 8 bases from J, with 17 bases between. Germline-derived CDR1 and CDR2 are SEHNR and FQNEAQ (reference sequence).